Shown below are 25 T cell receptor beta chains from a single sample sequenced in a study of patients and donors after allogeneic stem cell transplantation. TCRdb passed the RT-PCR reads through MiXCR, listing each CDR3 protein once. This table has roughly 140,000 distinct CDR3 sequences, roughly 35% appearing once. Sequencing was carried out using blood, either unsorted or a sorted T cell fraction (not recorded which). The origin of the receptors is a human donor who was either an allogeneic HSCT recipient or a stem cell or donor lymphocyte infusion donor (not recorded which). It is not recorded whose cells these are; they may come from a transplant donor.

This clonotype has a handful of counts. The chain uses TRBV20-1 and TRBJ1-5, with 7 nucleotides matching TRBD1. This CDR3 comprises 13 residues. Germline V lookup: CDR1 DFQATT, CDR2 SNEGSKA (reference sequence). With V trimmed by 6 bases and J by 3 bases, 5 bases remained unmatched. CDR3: CSAFGTVNQPQHF. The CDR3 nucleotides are TGCAGTGCGTTCGGGACAGTCAATCAGCCCCAGCATTTT.

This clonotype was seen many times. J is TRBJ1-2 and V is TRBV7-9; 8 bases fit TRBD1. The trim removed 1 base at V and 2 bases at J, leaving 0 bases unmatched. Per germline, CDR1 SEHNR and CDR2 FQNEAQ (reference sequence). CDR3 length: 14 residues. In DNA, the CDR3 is TGTGCCAGCAGCTTAGGGACAGGGAACTATGGCTACACCTTC. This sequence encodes CASSLGTGNYGYTF.

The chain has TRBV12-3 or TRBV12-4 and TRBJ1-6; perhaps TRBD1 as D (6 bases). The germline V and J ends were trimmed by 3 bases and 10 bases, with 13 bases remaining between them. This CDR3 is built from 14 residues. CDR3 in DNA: TGTGCCAGCAGTTTTGGGCAGGGGAGGTCACCCCTCCACTTT. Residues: CASSFGQGRSPLHF.

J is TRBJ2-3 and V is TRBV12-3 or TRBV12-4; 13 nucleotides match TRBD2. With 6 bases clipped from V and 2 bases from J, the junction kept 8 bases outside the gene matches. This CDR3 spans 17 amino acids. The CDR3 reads CASRTPGLAGITDTQYF. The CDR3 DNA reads TGTGCCAGCAGGACACCGGGACTAGCGGGAATCACAGATACGCAGTATTTT.

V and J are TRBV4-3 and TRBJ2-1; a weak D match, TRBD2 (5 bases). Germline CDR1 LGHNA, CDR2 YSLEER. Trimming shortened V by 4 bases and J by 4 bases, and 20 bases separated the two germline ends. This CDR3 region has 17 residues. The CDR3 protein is CASSPRGFHELYNEQFF. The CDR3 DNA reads TGCGCCAGCAGCCCTAGAGGGTTCCATGAGCTTTACAATGAGCAGTTCTTC.

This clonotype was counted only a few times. Here the CDR3 DNA reads TGCAGTGCTAGAGATTCGGGACAGGGGAATTCACCCCTCCACTTT. This translates into CSARDSGQGNSPLHF. The rearrangement joins TRBV20-1 to TRBJ1-6; 10 bases are shared with TRBD1. V was pared by 0 bases and J by 7 bases, with 3 bases of the junction left unmatched. CDR3 length: 15 residues. Germline V gene sequence: CDR1 DFQATT, CDR2 SNEGSKA (reference sequence).

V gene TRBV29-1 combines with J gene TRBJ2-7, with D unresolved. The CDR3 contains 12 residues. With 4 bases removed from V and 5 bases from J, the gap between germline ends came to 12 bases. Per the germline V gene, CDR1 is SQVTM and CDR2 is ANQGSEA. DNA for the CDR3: TGCAGCGTTGTTGGGGTAGGAGACGAGCAGTACTTC. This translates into CSVVGVGDEQYF.

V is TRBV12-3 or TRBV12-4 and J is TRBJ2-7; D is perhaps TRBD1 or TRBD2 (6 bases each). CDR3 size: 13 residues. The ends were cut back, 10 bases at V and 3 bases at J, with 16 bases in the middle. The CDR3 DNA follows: TGTGCCACCAGCTATGGGGGGCACTACGAGCAGTACTTC. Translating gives CATSYGGHYEQYF.

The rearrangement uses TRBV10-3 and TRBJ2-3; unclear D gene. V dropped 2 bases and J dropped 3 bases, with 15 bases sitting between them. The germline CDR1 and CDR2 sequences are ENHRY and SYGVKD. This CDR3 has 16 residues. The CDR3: CAISEPQTLRTDTQYF. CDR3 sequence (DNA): TGTGCCATCAGTGAGCCTCAAACGCTCAGGACAGATACGCAGTATTTT.

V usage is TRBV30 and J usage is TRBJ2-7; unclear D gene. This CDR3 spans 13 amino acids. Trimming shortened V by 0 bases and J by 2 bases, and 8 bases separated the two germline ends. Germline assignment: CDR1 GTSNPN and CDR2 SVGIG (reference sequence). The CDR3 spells CAWSVGNPYEQYF. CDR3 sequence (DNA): TGTGCCTGGAGTGTAGGGAACCCCTACGAGCAGTACTTC.

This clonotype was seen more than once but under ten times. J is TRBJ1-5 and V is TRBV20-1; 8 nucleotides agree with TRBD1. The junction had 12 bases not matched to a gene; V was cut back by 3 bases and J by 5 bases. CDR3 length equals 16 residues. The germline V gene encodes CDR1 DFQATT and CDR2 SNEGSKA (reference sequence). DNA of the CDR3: TGCAGTGCTAGCCCCAGGGGGCTTGTTGTCGATCAGCCCCAGCATTTT. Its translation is CSASPRGLVVDQPQHF.

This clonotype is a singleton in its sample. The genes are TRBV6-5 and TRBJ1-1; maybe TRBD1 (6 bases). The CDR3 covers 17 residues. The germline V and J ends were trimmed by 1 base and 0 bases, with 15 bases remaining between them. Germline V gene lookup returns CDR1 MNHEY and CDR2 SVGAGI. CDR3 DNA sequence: TGTGCCAGCAGTTACTTTTCCAGAGGGGGTATGAACACTGAAGCTTTCTTT. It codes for CASSYFSRGGMNTEAFF.

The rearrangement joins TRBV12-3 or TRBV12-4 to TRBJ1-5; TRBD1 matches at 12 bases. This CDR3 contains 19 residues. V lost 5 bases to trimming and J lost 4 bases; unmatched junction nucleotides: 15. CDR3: CASSDPGTGGQEGNQPQHF. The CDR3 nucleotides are TGTGCCAGCAGTGACCCCGGGACAGGGGGCCAAGAAGGGAATCAGCCCCAGCATTTT.

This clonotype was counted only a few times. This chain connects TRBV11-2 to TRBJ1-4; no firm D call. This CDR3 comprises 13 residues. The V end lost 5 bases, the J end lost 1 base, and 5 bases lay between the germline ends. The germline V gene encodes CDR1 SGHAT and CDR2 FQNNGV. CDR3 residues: CASSPGTNEKLFF. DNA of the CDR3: TGTGCCAGCAGCCCCGGAACTAATGAAAAACTGTTTTTT.

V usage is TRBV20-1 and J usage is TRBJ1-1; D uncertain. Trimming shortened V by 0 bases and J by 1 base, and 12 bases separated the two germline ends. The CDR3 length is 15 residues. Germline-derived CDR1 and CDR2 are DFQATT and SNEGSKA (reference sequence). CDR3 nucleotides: TGCAGTGCTAGAGAGTCCCAGGCCAAGAACACTGAAGCTTTCTTT. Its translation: CSARESQAKNTEAFF.

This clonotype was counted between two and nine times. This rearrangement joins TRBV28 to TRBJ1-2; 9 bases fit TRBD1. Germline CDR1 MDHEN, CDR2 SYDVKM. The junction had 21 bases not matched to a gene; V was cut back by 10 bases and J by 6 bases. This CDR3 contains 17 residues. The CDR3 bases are TGTGCCACCTCGAGCCGAGAGTACAGGGGGCTGGAGAATGGCTACACCTTC. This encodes CATSSREYRGLENGYTF.

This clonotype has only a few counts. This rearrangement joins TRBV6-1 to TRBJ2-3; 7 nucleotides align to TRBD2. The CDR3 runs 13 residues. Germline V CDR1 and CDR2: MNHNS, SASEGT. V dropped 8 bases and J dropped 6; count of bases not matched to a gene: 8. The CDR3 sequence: CASYAGEVDTQYF. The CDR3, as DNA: TGTGCCAGCTATGCGGGGGAGGTGGATACGCAGTATTTT.

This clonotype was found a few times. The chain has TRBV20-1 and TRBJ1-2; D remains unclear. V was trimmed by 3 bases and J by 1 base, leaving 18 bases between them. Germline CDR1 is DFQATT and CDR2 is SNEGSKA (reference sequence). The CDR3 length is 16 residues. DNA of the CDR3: TGCAGTGCTAGTCTAAAAAGGGAGGCGTTTAACTATGGCTACACCTTC. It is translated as CSASLKREAFNYGYTF.

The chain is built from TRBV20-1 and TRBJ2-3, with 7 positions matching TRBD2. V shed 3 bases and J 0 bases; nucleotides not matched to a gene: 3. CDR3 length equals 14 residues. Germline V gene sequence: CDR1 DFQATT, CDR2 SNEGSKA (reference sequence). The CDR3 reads CSASLLASTDTQYF. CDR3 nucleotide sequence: TGCAGTGCTAGTCTACTAGCGAGCACAGATACGCAGTATTTT.

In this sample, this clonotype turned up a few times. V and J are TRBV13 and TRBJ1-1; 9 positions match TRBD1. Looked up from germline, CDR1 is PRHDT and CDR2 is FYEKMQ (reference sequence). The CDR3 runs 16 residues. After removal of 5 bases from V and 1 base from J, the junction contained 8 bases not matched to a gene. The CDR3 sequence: CASSPGQGLSNTEAFF. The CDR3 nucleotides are TGTGCCAGCAGCCCGGGACAGGGCCTGTCGAACACTGAAGCTTTCTTT. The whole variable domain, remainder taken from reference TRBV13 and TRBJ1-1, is AAGVIQSPRHLIKEKRETATLKCYPIPRHDTVYWYQQGPGQDPQFLISFYEKMQSDKGSIPDRFSAQQFSDYHSELNMSSLELGDSALYFCASSPGQGLSNTEAFFGQGTRLTVV.

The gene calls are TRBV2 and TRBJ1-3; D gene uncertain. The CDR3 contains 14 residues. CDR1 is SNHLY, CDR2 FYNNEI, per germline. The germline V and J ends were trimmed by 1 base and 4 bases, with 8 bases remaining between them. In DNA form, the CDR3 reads TGTGCCAGCAGTGAAGGAAGAAGAGGAAACACCATATATTTT. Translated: CASSEGRRGNTIYF.

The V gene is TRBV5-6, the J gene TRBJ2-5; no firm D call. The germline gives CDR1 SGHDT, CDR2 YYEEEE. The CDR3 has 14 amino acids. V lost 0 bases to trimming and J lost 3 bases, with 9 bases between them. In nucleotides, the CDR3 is TGTGCCAGCAGCTTGGAACGCCGTAAAGAGACCCAGTACTTC. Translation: CASSLERRKETQYF.

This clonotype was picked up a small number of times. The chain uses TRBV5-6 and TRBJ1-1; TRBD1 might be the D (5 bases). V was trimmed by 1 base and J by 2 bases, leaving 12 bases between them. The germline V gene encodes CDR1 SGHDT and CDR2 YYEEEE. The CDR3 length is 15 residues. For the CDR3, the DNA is TGTGCCAGCAGCTTGTCAGGGTTTTTTAACACTGAAGCTTTCTTT. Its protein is CASSLSGFFNTEAFF. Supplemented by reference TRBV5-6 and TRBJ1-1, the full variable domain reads DAGVTQSPTHLIKTRGQQVTLRCSPKSGHDTVSWYQQALGQGPQFIFQYYEEEERQRGNFPDRFSGHQFPNYSSELNVNALLLGDSALYLCASSLSGFFNTEAFFGQGTRLTVV.

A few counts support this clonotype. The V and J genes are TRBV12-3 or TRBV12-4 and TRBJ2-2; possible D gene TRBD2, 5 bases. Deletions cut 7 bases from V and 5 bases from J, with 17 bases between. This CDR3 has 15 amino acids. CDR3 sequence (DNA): TGTGCCAGCAAAAAGAGGGCTTTATGGACCGGGGAGCTGTTTTTT. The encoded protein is CASKKRALWTGELFF.

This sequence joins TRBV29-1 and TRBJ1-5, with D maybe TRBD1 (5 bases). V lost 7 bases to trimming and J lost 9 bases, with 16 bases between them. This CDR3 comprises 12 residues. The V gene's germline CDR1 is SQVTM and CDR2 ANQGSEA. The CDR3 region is CSARGDGWPQHF. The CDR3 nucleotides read TGCAGCGCCCGAGGGGACGGGTGGCCCCAGCATTTT.